Listed here are 3 T cell receptor beta chains from one sample, sequenced in a study. MiXCR was run by TCRdb on the RT-PCR reads, yielding one entry per CDR3 protein. Of almost 700,000 distinct CDR3 sequences in the sample, more than 13% were seen once. Sequenced sample: memory CD4+ T cells from blood. The receptors here all came from a female donor in good health, serving as a healthy control.

This clonotype came up many times. The chain has TRBV7-9 and TRBJ2-5; D is uncertain. The length of the CDR3 is 13 residues. Germline V gene lookup returns CDR1 SEHNR and CDR2 FQNEAQ (reference sequence). Trimming removed 5 bases at V and 2 bases at J, with 9 bases between. CDR3 protein: CASSPQSQETQYF. CDR3 DNA sequence: TGTGCCAGCAGCCCCCAGTCACAAGAGACCCAGTACTTC. Based on the CDR3 plus reference TRBV7-9 and TRBJ2-5, the full variable domain is DTGVSQNPRHKITKRGQNVTFRCDPISEHNRLYWYRQTLGQGPEFLTYFQNEAQLEKSRLLSDRFSAERPKGSFSTLEIQRTEQGDSAMYLCASSPQSQETQYFGPGTRLLVL.

The sample holds a few counts of this clonotype. The chain has TRBV5-1 and TRBJ2-7; 7 bases fit TRBD2. The CDR3 is made up of 14 amino acids. Germline assignment: CDR1 SGHRS and CDR2 YFSETQ. V was pared by 0 bases and J by 3 bases, with 3 bases of the junction left unmatched. The DNA for the CDR3 is TGCGCCAGCAGCTTGGCTAGCGGCCTCTACGAGCAGTACTTC. This encodes CASSLASGLYEQYF.

This clonotype has at least ten counts. The rearrangement uses TRBV7-2 and TRBJ2-5; possibly TRBD1 for D (7 bases). Trimming shortened V by 0 bases and J by 4 bases, and 12 bases separated the two germline ends. In germline, CDR1 is SGHTA, CDR2 FQGNSA. The CDR3 is 15 amino acids. CDR3 coding DNA: TGTGCCAGCAGCTTAGCATCAGGGGGAGGAGAGACCCAGTACTTC. As protein: CASSLASGGGETQYF.